The 31 T cell receptor beta chains listed next were all sequenced from one sample in a study of T-cell memory formation after mild COVID-19 (dated by TCRdb to the early 2020s). Libraries were constructed by 5' RACE. The reads were generated on an Illumina NovaSeq 6000. Using fastp trimming at Q25 and MiXCR clonotype assembly, TCRdb reanalyzed the public sequencing data and kept in-frame beta chains. One record per CDR3 amino acid sequence lists the most common genes and DNA. The sample includes 170,000 or so distinct CDR3 sequences, with about a fifth observed a single time. The ten largest clones take up 23% of the sample. The sequencing input was PBMCs or a T cell subset sorted from them (not recorded which). These receptors all come from an adult woman who had mild COVID-19 (a few samples of this study predate the infection). The sample titles of this study are shuffled in the database, so cell type and time point are left out; the donor was told from shared clones.

The chain combines TRBV11-3 with TRBJ2-5; D might be TRBD1 or TRBD2, each matching 6 bases. The CDR3 loop spans 14 amino acids. CDR1 SGHNT and CDR2 YENEEA come from the germline V gene. V shed 2 bases and J shed 3 bases, with 10 bases lying between them. CDR3 loop: CASSLRGAEETQYF. The CDR3 DNA reads TGTGCCAGCAGCTTAAGGGGGGCGGAAGAGACCCAGTACTTC.

This clonotype was counted a few times. The V call is TRBV4-1, the J call TRBJ2-1; D call uncertain. In germline, CDR1 is MGHRA, CDR2 YSYEKL. The V gene lost 3 bases and the J gene lost 4 bases, with 16 bases spanning the gap. CDR3 length: 16 residues. The CDR3 region is CASSHLAFLGYNEQFF. For the CDR3, the DNA is TGCGCCAGCAGCCACCTTGCCTTTTTGGGGTACAATGAGCAGTTCTTC.

This chain joins TRBV7-6 and TRBJ1-2; no clear D gene. Trimming took off 4 bases at V and 8 bases at J, with 11 bases between the two ends. The length of the CDR3 is 12 residues. Germline CDR1 SGHVS, CDR2 FNYEAQ. Here the CDR3 DNA reads TGTGCCAGCAGCTCCGAGCAGAAGGGCTACACCTTC. Translation gives CASSSEQKGYTF.

CDR3 sequence (DNA): TGTGCCACCCTGGACTCCGACAGGGGCACCTATAATTCACCCCTCCACTTT. Its translation: CATLDSDRGTYNSPLHF. This chain uses TRBV10-3 with TRBJ1-6; 8 nucleotides line up with TRBD1. This CDR3 region has 17 residues. The trim removed 10 bases at V and 2 bases at J, leaving 13 bases unmatched. The germline V gene encodes CDR1 ENHRY and CDR2 SYGVKD.

This clonotype was detected a few times. The chain uses TRBV7-9 and TRBJ2-3; 8 bases match TRBD2. In germline, CDR1 is SEHNR, CDR2 FQNEAQ (reference sequence). The CDR3 covers 15 residues. With V trimmed by 5 bases and J by 4 bases, 8 bases remained unmatched. The CDR3 DNA is TGTGCCAGCAGCCAATTCGCGGGAGGATCAGATACGCAGTATTTT. Translation gives CASSQFAGGSDTQYF.

The V gene is TRBV12-3 or TRBV12-4, the J gene TRBJ1-1; a possible D gene is TRBD1 (5 bases). Trimming took 6 bases from V and 1 from J, leaving 9 bases between them. CDR3 size: 13 residues. The CDR3 loop is CASSRTQNTEAFF. In DNA form, the CDR3 reads TGTGCCAGCAGCCGGACACAGAACACTGAAGCTTTCTTT.

This rearrangement joins TRBV4-1 to TRBJ2-1; 7 bases map to TRBD2. The V gene end was trimmed by 3 bases and the J gene end by 5 bases; junction bases not matched to a gene: 4. Looked up from germline, CDR1 is MGHRA and CDR2 is YSYEKL. The CDR3 sequence is 14 residues long. The CDR3 sequence: CASSHRTRDNEQFF. CDR3 nucleotide sequence: TGCGCCAGCAGCCACAGGACTAGGGACAATGAGCAGTTCTTC.

The chain joins TRBV5-1 to TRBJ1-2; D not resolved. This CDR3 contains 14 residues. Germline V gene lookup returns CDR1 SGHRS and CDR2 YFSETQ. Deletions cut 0 bases from V and 6 bases from J, with 12 bases between. The CDR3 bases are TGCGCCAGCAGCTTGGACCAAGTGATTCATGGCTACACCTTC. Translated, it gives CASSLDQVIHGYTF.

The V call is TRBV7-9, the J call TRBJ2-7; TRBD2 might be the D (5 bases). This CDR3 spans 13 amino acids. V lost 4 bases and J lost 4, with 11 bases in between. The germline gives CDR1 SEHNR, CDR2 FQNEAQ (reference sequence). CDR3 coding DNA: TGTGCCAGCAGCTCTCGGCTAGCTTACGAGCAGTACTTC. Protein product: CASSSRLAYEQYF. Filled out from reference TRBV7-9 and TRBJ2-7, the complete variable domain reads DTGVSQNPRHKITKRGQNVTFRCDPISEHNRLYWYRQTLGQGPEFLTYFQNEAQLEKSRLLSDRFSAERPKGSFSTLEIQRTEQGDSAMYLCASSSRLAYEQYFGPGTRLTVT.

This chain joins TRBV7-9 and TRBJ1-1; weak D call: TRBD1 (6 bases). V lost 5 bases, J lost 1 base, and 17 bases lay in between. Germline assignment: CDR1 SEHNR and CDR2 FQNEAQ (reference sequence). This CDR3 is 16 amino acids long. CDR3: CASSRITGFGNTEAFF. The CDR3 DNA is TGTGCCAGCAGCCGTATCACAGGGTTCGGGAACACTGAAGCTTTCTTT.

This clonotype occurred a few times. The chain joins TRBV9 to TRBJ2-7; TRBD1 or TRBD2 may be the D gene (5 bases each). Germline lookup yields CDR1 SGDLS and CDR2 YYNGEE. This CDR3 has 13 amino acids. The germline V and J ends were trimmed by 0 bases and 7 bases, with 11 bases remaining between them. The CDR3 region is CASSVVSGAEQYF. CDR3 coding DNA: TGTGCCAGCAGCGTAGTCTCCGGGGCAGAGCAGTACTTC.

This clonotype has just a few counts. CDR3 in amino acids: CSATSSENAEAFF. CDR3 sequence (DNA): TGCAGCGCCACGTCTTCGGAAAACGCTGAAGCTTTCTTT. The rearrangement uses TRBV29-1 and TRBJ1-1, with D uncertain. The CDR3 consists of 13 residues. With 7 bases removed from V and 6 bases from J, the gap between germline ends came to 18 bases. Germline-derived CDR1 and CDR2 are SQVTM and ANQGSEA.

This clonotype was picked up a small number of times. V and J are TRBV27 and TRBJ2-3, with D unclear. CDR1 is MNHEY and CDR2 is SMNVEV in the germline V gene (reference sequence). V lost 4 bases, J lost 1 base, and 15 bases lay in between. The CDR3 sequence is 16 residues long. The CDR3 loop is CASSSRSLWGTDTQYF. The CDR3, as DNA: TGTGCCAGCAGTTCCCGATCCCTATGGGGCACAGATACGCAGTATTTT.

The CDR3 bases are TGCGCCAGCAGCCAAGAGGCCCCTGGGACGTCCTACGAGCAGTACTTC. Amino acid sequence: CASSQEAPGTSYEQYF. The chain couples TRBV4-3 to TRBJ2-7; either TRBD1 or TRBD2 may supply D (5 bases each). Germline V gene sequence: CDR1 LGHNA, CDR2 YSLEER. V was shortened by 0 bases and J by 1 base, with 13 bases between the two germline ends. This CDR3 has 16 residues.

This clonotype has only a few counts. The chain links TRBV6-9 to TRBJ2-7; D is uncertain. The CDR3 loop spans 8 amino acids. Germline CDR1 is MNHGY and CDR2 is SVAAGI. V was cut by 4 bases and J by 13 bases, with 5 bases left in between. The CDR3 loop reads CASSSVYF. Here the CDR3 DNA reads TGTGCCAGCAGTTCGGTCTACTTC.

CDR3 protein: CASSLGGGPGVMIPYEQYF. In nucleotides, the CDR3 is TGTGCCAGCAGTTTAGGGGGAGGCCCAGGGGTAATGATCCCCTACGAGCAGTACTTC. The chain uses TRBV27 and TRBJ2-7; D could derive from TRBD1 or TRBD2 (6 bases each). The CDR3 loop spans 19 amino acids. V was clipped by 2 bases and J by 2 bases, with 25 bases between them. Germline assignment: CDR1 MNHEY and CDR2 SMNVEV (reference sequence).

This chain uses TRBV7-2 with TRBJ2-1; TRBD2 matches 15 bases. The V gene's germline CDR1 is SGHTA and CDR2 FQGNSA. This CDR3 is built from 17 residues. V lost 5 bases to trimming and J lost 4 bases; unmatched junction nucleotides: 6. The CDR3 sequence is CASSRTSGRAGYNEQFF. As DNA, the CDR3 is TGTGCCAGCAGCCGGACTAGCGGGAGGGCTGGGTACAATGAGCAGTTCTTC.

In this sample, this clonotype turned up a few times. The chain employs TRBV5-5 and TRBJ1-1; TRBD1 aligns across 8 bases. V was pared by 4 bases and J by 5 bases, with 10 bases of the junction left unmatched. Per germline, CDR1 SGHKS and CDR2 YYEKEE (reference sequence). There are 15 residues in the CDR3. The chain's CDR3 is CASSTPTGVGTEAFF. The CDR3 nucleotides are TGTGCCAGCAGCACCCCGACAGGGGTTGGGACTGAAGCTTTCTTT.

The rearrangement joins TRBV7-9 to TRBJ2-7, with unresolved D. CDR3 length: 15 amino acids. Germline V gene sequence: CDR1 SEHNR, CDR2 FQNEAQ (reference sequence). Trimming stripped 4 bases from V and 5 bases from J, with 18 bases between. CDR3 coding DNA: TGTGCCAGCAGCTCAGCAGAACAGCCCCTTGACGAGCAGTACTTC. Translating it yields CASSSAEQPLDEQYF.

This chain connects TRBV14 to TRBJ2-5; D is perhaps TRBD1 (5 bases). V was clipped by 1 base and J by 3 bases, with 12 bases between them. The germline CDR1 and CDR2 sequences are SGHDN and FVKESK. The CDR3 contains 15 residues. The CDR3 sequence: CASSQGWTNEETQYF. CDR3 DNA: TGTGCCAGCAGCCAAGGGTGGACAAACGAAGAGACCCAGTACTTC.

This chain connects TRBV14 to TRBJ2-1; weak D call: TRBD1 (6 bases). The CDR3 sequence is 14 residues long. The germline V gene has CDR1 SGHDN and CDR2 FVKESK. V lost 7 bases to trimming and J lost 3 bases, with 13 bases between them. The CDR3, as DNA: TGTGCCAGCAATTGGGGGACAAGCTACAATGAGCAGTTCTTC. It translates to CASNWGTSYNEQFF.

This clonotype has a handful of counts. The chain is built from TRBV5-3 and TRBJ2-2; 14 nucleotides line up with TRBD2. TRBV5-3 is an ORF for which the function is uncertain. The CDR3 runs to 18 residues. With V trimmed by 4 bases and J by 0 bases, 5 bases remained unmatched. The chain's CDR3 is CARSPGTSGGANTGELFF. CDR3 DNA: TGTGCCAGAAGCCCTGGGACTAGCGGGGGCGCGAACACCGGGGAGCTGTTTTTT.

The chain links TRBV9 to TRBJ1-1; no clear D gene. Trimming stripped 4 bases from V and 1 base from J, with 11 bases between. The CDR3 is made up of 14 amino acids. Germline V CDR1 and CDR2: SGDLS, YYNGEE. CDR3 loop: CASSRNEANTEAFF. The CDR3, as DNA: TGTGCCAGCAGCCGGAACGAGGCGAACACTGAAGCTTTCTTT.

This clonotype was counted many times. This chain links TRBV6-1 with TRBJ2-7; 8 bases agree with TRBD2. Unmatched junction bases numbered 9, after V lost 3 bases and J lost 5 bases. CDR3 size: 15 residues. In germline, CDR1 is MNHNS, CDR2 SASEGT. CDR3 region: CASSELSGTFHEQYF. The CDR3 nucleotides are TGTGCCAGCAGTGAGCTTAGCGGGACTTTCCACGAGCAGTACTTC.

V usage is TRBV29-1 and J usage is TRBJ1-2; D is possibly TRBD1 (5 bases). Deletions cut 3 bases from V and 7 bases from J, with 15 bases between. Germline CDR1 is SQVTM and CDR2 is ANQGSEA. The CDR3 is made up of 13 amino acids. This CDR3 is CSVEEGSLGGYTF. DNA of the CDR3: TGCAGCGTTGAGGAGGGGAGTTTGGGTGGCTACACCTTC.

This clonotype was found a few times. The chain joins TRBV6-1 to TRBJ2-2; 9 positions agree with TRBD1. The CDR3 is 15 residues long. V trimming: 7 bases; J trimming: 5 bases; junction bases outside the gene matches: 8. Germline CDR1 and CDR2: MNHNS and SASEGT. CDR3 protein: CASNEDRGGTGELFF. CDR3 bases: TGTGCCAGCAACGAGGACAGGGGTGGTACCGGGGAGCTGTTTTTT.

This clonotype was seen at least ten times. The chain recombines TRBV7-9 with TRBJ1-1; the D is unclear. CDR3 length equals 11 residues. Germline V gives CDR1 SEHNR, CDR2 FQNEAQ (reference sequence). The V end lost 6 bases, the J end lost 5 bases, and 7 bases lay between the germline ends. The CDR3 DNA reads as TGTGCCAGCAGTATGGGAACTGAAGCTTTCTTT. The encoded protein is CASSMGTEAFF.

This clonotype was found a few times. This chain uses TRBV4-1 with TRBJ2-7, with TRBD2 as a possible D gene (5 bases). V gave up 0 bases and J gave up 0 bases, with 9 bases separating them. Germline V CDR1 and CDR2: MGHRA, YSYEKL. This CDR3 spans 15 amino acids. CDR3 coding DNA: TGCGCCAGCAGCCAAGATCTTGCGGGCTCCTACGAGCAGTACTTC. Its translation is CASSQDLAGSYEQYF.

This clonotype was observed a handful of times. The chain uses TRBV12-3 or TRBV12-4 and TRBJ2-2; D unclear. V lost 1 base and J lost 8, with 11 bases in between. The CDR3 length is 14 residues. Written as DNA, the CDR3 is TGTGCCAGCAGTTTAGGGAACTGGGGAGGGGAGCTGTTTTTT. Encoded protein: CASSLGNWGGELFF.

This clonotype was counted only a few times. The CDR3 bases are TGTGCCATCAGTGAGTCGGGAGGTCATGAAGCTTTCTTT. It yields the protein CAISESGGHEAFF. V gene TRBV10-3 combines with J gene TRBJ1-1; D uncertain. V lost 0 bases and J lost 7, with 9 bases in between. Germline V gene lookup returns CDR1 ENHRY and CDR2 SYGVKD. CDR3 length: 13 residues.

CDR3 sequence (DNA): TGTGCCAGCAGTTTGGGGGGACTCAGCACAGATACGCAGTATTTT. Encoded protein: CASSLGGLSTDTQYF. The V call is TRBV12-3 or TRBV12-4, the J call TRBJ2-3, with D perhaps TRBD2 (6 bases). The length of the CDR3 is 15 residues. V lost 3 bases and J 0 bases, leaving 10 bases between the germline ends.